This entry lists 10 T cell receptor beta chains sequenced from one sample in a study of regulatory T cells in long-lasting Graves disease. This sample's time point: newly diagnosed GD, antithyroid drugs for less than 3 months. Generation of the TCR library employed RNA extracted from PBMCs. For TCR beta, libraries came from iRepertoire HTBI primers and Arm-PCR of CDR3 regions. Each CDR3 protein gets one entry after TCRdb re-called the multiplex PCR reads with MiXCR. The sample carries roughly 430,000 distinct CDR3 sequences, about a sixth recorded once. This sample also appeared in a second study, on T cells in Graves' hyperthyroidism and ophthalmopathy.

The sample consisted of peripheral blood mononuclear cells (PBMCs), taken at new diagnosis, from a patient treated with antithyroid drugs. These receptors all stem from a woman in her 30s with Graves disease.

This clonotype was observed a few times. The chain is built from TRBV6-5 and TRBJ1-5; D is perhaps TRBD1 (5 bases). V was pared by 2 bases and J by 4 bases, with 12 bases between. Germline V gene data show CDR1 as MNHEY and CDR2 as SVGAGI. The CDR3 totals 15 residues. CDR3 coding DNA: TGTGCCAGCAGTTACACAGGTGAGAGGAATCAGCCCCAGCATTTT. It encodes CASSYTGERNQPQHF.

This clonotype was recorded at least ten times. The rearrangement links TRBV3-1 to TRBJ1-3; the match to TRBD1 covers 7 bases. The J segment lost 6 bases and the V segment lost 0 bases, leaving 5 bases of the junction unmatched. This CDR3 region has 15 residues. Germline CDR1 reads LGHDT; CDR2 reads YNNKEL (reference sequence). The CDR3 DNA reads TGTGCCAGCAGCCAAGATCGTGGACAGGCAAACACCATATATTTT. Encoded protein: CASSQDRGQANTIYF.

This clonotype was observed a few times. The rearrangement joins TRBV5-1 to TRBJ2-5; D possibly corresponds to TRBD2 (5 bases). Per the germline V gene, CDR1 is SGHRS and CDR2 is YFSETQ. This CDR3 spans 13 amino acids. V lost 5 bases and J lost 2, with 10 bases in between. The chain's CDR3 is CASRALAQETQYF. As DNA, the CDR3 is TGCGCCAGCAGGGCCCTAGCACAAGAGACCCAGTACTTC.

This clonotype appeared a few times. A much bigger clone sits one base away, suggesting this may be a read error. This rearrangement joins TRBV5-1 to TRBJ2-3, with TRBD1 identical over 7 bases. Germline values: CDR1 SGHRS, CDR2 YFSETQ. The CDR3 is 16 amino acids. J gave up 4 bases and V 2 bases, and 10 bases lay outside the gene matches. The CDR3 reads CASSLQGTVGADTQYF. The CDR3 bases are TGCGCCAGCAGCTTACAGGGGACAGTAGGCGCAGATACGCAGTATTTT.

There are many counts of this clonotype. The chain uses TRBV9 and TRBJ2-2; TRBD2 might be the D (5 bases). Germline loops: CDR1 SGDLS, CDR2 YYNGEE. The V end lost 5 bases, the J end lost 4 bases, and 12 bases lay between the germline ends. CDR3 length equals 14 residues. The CDR3 protein is CASSGLISTGELFF. The CDR3 DNA is TGTGCCAGCAGTGGACTCATTTCCACCGGGGAGCTGTTTTTT. Looking up the rest from reference TRBV9 and TRBJ2-2 gives the full variable domain: DSGVTQTPKHLITATGQRVTLRCSPRSGDLSVYWYQQSLDQGLQFLIQYYNGEERAKGNILERFSAQQFPDLHSELNLSSLELGDSALYFCASSGLISTGELFFGEGSRLTVL.

Notes on this clonotype: A single base separates this from a much larger clone, so it may be a read error. The CDR3 protein is CAASSTSGVSYKQYF. The CDR3 nucleotides read TGTGCCGCGTCCTCGACTAGCGGGGTCTCCTACAAGCAGTACTTC. The chain recombines TRBV6-2 or TRBV6-3 with TRBJ2-7, with 11 positions matching TRBD2. Germline V gene sequence: CDR1 MNHEY, CDR2 SVGEGT. The CDR3 runs to 15 residues.

This clonotype has just a few counts. This rearrangement joins TRBV28 to TRBJ1-3, with 8 bases that match TRBD1. The CDR3 runs 15 residues. V shed 5 bases and J 5 bases; nucleotides not matched to a gene: 8. The germline V gene encodes CDR1 MDHEN and CDR2 SYDVKM. Here the CDR3 DNA reads TGTGCCAGCAGTACGCCGGGACAGGCTAGAAACACCATATATTTT. It yields the protein CASSTPGQARNTIYF.

This sequence joins TRBV27 and TRBJ1-3; no firm D call. Germline lookup yields CDR1 MNHEY and CDR2 SMNVEV (reference sequence). The CDR3 extends over 16 amino acids. The V end lost 6 bases, the J end lost 4 bases, and 19 bases lay between the germline ends. CDR3 region: CASSVRWETYGNTIYF. CDR3 coding DNA: TGTGCCAGCAGCGTTCGGTGGGAAACTTACGGAAACACCATATATTTT.

This clonotype was counted at least ten times. The chain joins TRBV11-3 to TRBJ2-1; 10 bases match TRBD2. The V segment lost 2 bases and the J segment 5 bases; nucleotides outside the gene matches: 9. The CDR3 is made up of 17 amino acids. From germline, CDR1 is SGHNT and CDR2 YENEEA. CDR3 in amino acids: CASSLSAGGSYNNEQFF. CDR3 sequence (DNA): TGTGCCAGCAGCTTATCAGCGGGAGGGTCCTATAACAATGAGCAGTTCTTC.

This clonotype was found once. This could be a read error, since a much larger clone is one nucleotide away. V and J are TRBV11-3 and TRBJ2-4; 7 positions agree with TRBD1. The CDR3 loop spans 14 amino acids. Germline values: CDR1 SGHNT, CDR2 YENEEA. CDR3 region: CASSLRTGKNIQHF. DNA for the CDR3: TGTGCCAGCAGCTTACGGACAGGCAAAAACATTCAGCACTTC. Using reference TRBV11-3 and TRBJ2-4 for the parts outside the CDR3, the full variable domain is EAGVVQSPRYKIIEKKQPVAFWCNPISGHNTLYWYLQNLGQGPELLIRYENEEAVDDSQLPKDRFSAERLKGVDSTLKIQPAELGDSAVYLCASSLRTGKNIQHFGAGTRLSVL.